Detailed here is one T cell receptor beta chain. The length of the CDR3 is 17 residues. Germline CDR1 reads LGHDT; CDR2 reads YNNKEL (reference sequence). V shed 6 bases, J shed 7 bases, and the junction held 16 bases outside the gene matches. The data were taken from a study of blood T cell repertoires in COVID-19. The wider study: The United States, Italy and Spain supplied acute and convalescent COVID-19 samples.

Profiled with immunoSEQ multiplex PCR; TCRdb holds only in-frame clones, not every one. The data show approximately 150,000 clones, around 88% seen once. Sample: peripheral blood. The sequence was collected from a woman aged 55-70 years with acute or convalescent COVID-19. This chain uses TRBV3-1 (or the pseudogene TRBV3-2) with TRBJ2-2; 8 bases are shared with TRBD1. The CDR3 sequence is CASRRGQGVFRFGELFF. The CDR3 DNA follows: TGTGCCAGCAGACGAGGACAGGGTGTTTTCCGGTTCGGGGAGCTGTTTTTT.